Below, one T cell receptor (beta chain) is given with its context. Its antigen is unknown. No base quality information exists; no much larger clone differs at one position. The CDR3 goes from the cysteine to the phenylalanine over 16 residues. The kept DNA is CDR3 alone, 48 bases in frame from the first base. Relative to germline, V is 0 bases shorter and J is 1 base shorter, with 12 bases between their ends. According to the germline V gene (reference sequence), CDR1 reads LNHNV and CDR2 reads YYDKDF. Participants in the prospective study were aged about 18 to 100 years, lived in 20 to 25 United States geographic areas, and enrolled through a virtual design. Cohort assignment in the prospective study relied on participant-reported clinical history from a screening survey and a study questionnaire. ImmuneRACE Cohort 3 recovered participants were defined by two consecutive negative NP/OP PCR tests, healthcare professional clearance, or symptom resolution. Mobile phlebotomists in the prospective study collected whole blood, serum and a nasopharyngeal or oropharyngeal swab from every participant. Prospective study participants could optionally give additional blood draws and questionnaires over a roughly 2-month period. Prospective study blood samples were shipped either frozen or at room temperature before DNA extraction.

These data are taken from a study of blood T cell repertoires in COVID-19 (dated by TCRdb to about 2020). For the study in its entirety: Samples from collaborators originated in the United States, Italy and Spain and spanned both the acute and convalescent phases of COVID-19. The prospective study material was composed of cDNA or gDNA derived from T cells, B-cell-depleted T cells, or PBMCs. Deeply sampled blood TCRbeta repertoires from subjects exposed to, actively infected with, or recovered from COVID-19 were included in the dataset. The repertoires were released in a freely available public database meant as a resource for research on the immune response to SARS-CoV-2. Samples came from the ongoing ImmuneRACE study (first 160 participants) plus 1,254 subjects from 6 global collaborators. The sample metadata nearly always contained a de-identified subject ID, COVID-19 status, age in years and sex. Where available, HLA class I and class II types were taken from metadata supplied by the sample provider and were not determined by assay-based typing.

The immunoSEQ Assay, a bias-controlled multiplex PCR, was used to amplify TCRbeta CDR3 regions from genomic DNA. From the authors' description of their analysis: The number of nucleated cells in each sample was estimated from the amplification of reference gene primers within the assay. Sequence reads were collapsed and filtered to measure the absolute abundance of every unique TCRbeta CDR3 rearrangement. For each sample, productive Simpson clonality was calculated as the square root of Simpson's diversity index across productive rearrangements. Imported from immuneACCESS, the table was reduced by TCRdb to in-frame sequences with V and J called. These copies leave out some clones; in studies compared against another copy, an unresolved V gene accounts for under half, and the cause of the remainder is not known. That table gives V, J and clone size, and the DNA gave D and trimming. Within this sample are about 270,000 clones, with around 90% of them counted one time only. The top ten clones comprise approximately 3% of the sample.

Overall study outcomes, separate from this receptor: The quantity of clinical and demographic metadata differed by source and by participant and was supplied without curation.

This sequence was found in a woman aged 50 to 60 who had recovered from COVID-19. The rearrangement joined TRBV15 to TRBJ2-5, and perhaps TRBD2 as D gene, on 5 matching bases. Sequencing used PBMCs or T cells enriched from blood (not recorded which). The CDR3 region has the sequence CATSRDLLAAQETQYF. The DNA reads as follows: TGTGCCACCAGCAGAGATCTCCTAGCCGCCCAAGAGACCCAGTACTTC.